This T cell receptor (beta chain) was identified in a study of cytomegalovirus exposure and HLA in healthy donors. Generated by immunoSEQ multiplex PCR, the TCRdb table keeps only in-frame clones and is missing some. The data show over 80,000 clones, 85% seen once. The J segment lost 0 bases and the V segment lost 1 base, leaving 16 bases of the junction unmatched. This CDR3 contains 21 residues. This receptor was identified in a man younger than 30 in good health and CMV-seropositive. What was sequenced was PBMCs. This sequence joins TRBV23-1 and TRBJ1-5; 9 positions match TRBD1. TRBV23-1 is an ORF, and what it does is uncertain. The CDR3 region has the DNA TGCGCCAGCAGTCAATATTCCGGGGCGGTGGACAGGGGCCTTAGCAATCAGCCCCAGCATTTT. Its protein product is CASSQYSGAVDRGLSNQPQHF.